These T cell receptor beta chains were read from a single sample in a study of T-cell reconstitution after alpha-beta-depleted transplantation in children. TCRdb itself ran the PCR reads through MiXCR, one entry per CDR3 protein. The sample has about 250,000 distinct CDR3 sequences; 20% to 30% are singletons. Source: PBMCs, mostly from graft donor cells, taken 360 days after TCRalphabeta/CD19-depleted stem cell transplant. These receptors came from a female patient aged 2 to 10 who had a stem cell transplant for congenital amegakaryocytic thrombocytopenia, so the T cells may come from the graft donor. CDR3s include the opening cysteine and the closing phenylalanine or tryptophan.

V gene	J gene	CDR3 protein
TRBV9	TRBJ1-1	CASSVGVGQPNTEAFF
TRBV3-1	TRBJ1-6	CASSQVGGRGNSPLHF
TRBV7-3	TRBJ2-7	CASSPKGTRVEDVF
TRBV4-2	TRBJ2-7	CASSQVIPRYEQYF
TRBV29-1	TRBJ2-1	CSVVKTGFYNEQFF
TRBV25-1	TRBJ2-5	CASSESGVHQETQYF
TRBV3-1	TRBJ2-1	CASSQETFSGGEQFF
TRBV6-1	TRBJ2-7	CASSPSRVVYSEQYF
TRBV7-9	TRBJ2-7	CASSTSSGSPYEQYF
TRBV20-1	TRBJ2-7	CSARASGTPWQYF
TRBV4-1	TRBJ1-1	CASSLGQGYTEAFF